This passage covers 24 T cell receptor beta chains from one sample sequenced in a study of tumor-infiltrating lymphocytes in primary liver carcinoma. Co-extracting RNA and DNA was done with about 17-30 mg of unsorted bulk tissue as input. TCR beta cDNA came from about 450 ng total RNA, primed with a constant-region primer. Slightly modified ARM-PCR, run as three nested multiplex PCR rounds, produced the TCR beta libraries. TRBV1-TRBV30 forward primers paired with a C-beta reverse primer were used in the first two PCR rounds, which ran 9 to 10 cycles each. TCRdb itself ran the multiplex PCR reads through MiXCR, one entry per CDR3 protein. The sample holds 80,000 or so distinct CDR3 sequences; 65% to 75% are singletons and the top ten take roughly an eighth. The source material was liver tumor tissue from sampling region 4. Documented subset: tumor region T4, right-lateral pole. These receptors were obtained from a woman in her sixties with primary liver carcinoma and hepatitis B virus infection.

The rearrangement uses TRBV6-1 and TRBJ2-3, with D perhaps being TRBD1 or TRBD2 (6 bases each). The CDR3 has 14 amino acids. Trimming shortened V by 4 bases and J by 5 bases, and 13 bases separated the two germline ends. The germline V gene has CDR1 MNHNS and CDR2 SASEGT. CDR3 sequence (DNA): TGTGCCAGCAGTGTCAGAGGGGGGTTAGATACGCAGTATTTT. The encoded protein is CASSVRGGLDTQYF.

On this clonotype: A junction end diverges from the germline sequence, so it may reflect a read error. This chain uses TRBV4-2 with TRBJ2-1, with 9 bases identical to TRBD2. The CDR3 is 16 amino acids. CDR1 and CDR2 from the germline V gene are LGHNA and YNFKEQ. Here the CDR3 DNA reads TGTACCAGCAGGCAAGGACCGGGACTAGCAGCCATGGAGCGGTTCTTC. Its translation: CTSRQGPGLAAMERFF.

The chain is built from TRBV11-2 and TRBJ2-7; D possibly corresponds to TRBD1 (6 bases). The germline CDR1 and CDR2 sequences are SGHAT and FQNNGV. The CDR3 loop spans 16 amino acids. Trimming left V 7 bases short and J 8 bases short, with 27 bases between. CDR3 protein: CASTTPGWEARGKQYF. Here the CDR3 DNA reads TGTGCCAGCACGACTCCTGGGTGGGAAGCAAGGGGGAAGCAGTACTTC.

Details on this clonotype: Mismatch with germline at one junction end may stem from a read error. The CDR3 DNA is TGTGCCAACAGCTTAGTAGGGGGCACCGGGGAGCTATTTTTT. It encodes CANSLVGGTGELFF. The gene calls are TRBV11-3 and TRBJ2-2; 7 bases map to TRBD1. CDR3 length: 14 amino acids. Germline assignment: CDR1 SGHNT and CDR2 YENEEA.

About this clonotype itself: A junction end diverges from the germline sequence, so it may reflect a read error. V is TRBV7-8 and J is TRBJ2-4, with D tentatively TRBD1 or TRBD2 (5 bases each). The CDR3 totals 16 residues. Per germline, CDR1 SGHVS and CDR2 FQNEAQ. The CDR3 DNA follows: TGTGCCAGCAGCCCCTCTCGGGAATTGGACAAATACATTCAGTACTTT. This encodes CASSPSRELDKYIQYF.

With respect to this clonotype: At one end, the junction sequence differs from germline, possibly due to a read error. In DNA form, the CDR3 reads TGTGCCTGCAGTTACTCTGGGGGCGTAGCCGGGGAGCTGTTTTTT. It yields the protein CACSYSGGVAGELFF. The chain links TRBV6-6 to TRBJ2-2; D is possibly TRBD1 (6 bases). Germline V gene data show CDR1 as MNHNY and CDR2 as SVGAGI (reference sequence). The CDR3 has 15 residues.

This clonotype was counted at least ten times. The chain combines TRBV14 with TRBJ1-5, with 7 nucleotides matching TRBD1. The V gene's germline CDR1 is SGHDN and CDR2 FVKESK. V lost 1 base and J lost 0; bases outside the gene matches: 3. CDR3 length: 16 amino acids. The CDR3 DNA reads as TGTGCCAGCAGCCAAGTCAAGGGGGCTAGCAATCAGCCCCAGCATTTT. It translates to CASSQVKGASNQPQHF.

With respect to this clonotype: The junction differs from germline at one of its ends, possibly a read error. This chain connects TRBV29-1 to TRBJ2-3; 10 nucleotides line up with TRBD2. Germline CDR1 SQVTM, CDR2 ANQGSEA. The CDR3 runs 15 residues. The CDR3 region has the DNA TGCAGAGTTCTGGGAATAGCGGGAGGATCAGATACGCGGTATTTT. It yields the protein CRVLGIAGGSDTRYF.

This clonotype was found a few times. This chain connects TRBV5-1 to TRBJ2-1, with 7 bases identical to TRBD1. V lost 4 bases and J lost 1; bases outside the gene matches: 11. Germline V gene lookup returns CDR1 SGHRS and CDR2 YFSETQ. The CDR3 totals 17 residues. CDR3 bases: TGCGCCAGCAGCATGGGACCCTTGGACAGGTCCTACAATGAGCAGTTCTTC. Translating it yields CASSMGPLDRSYNEQFF.

On this clonotype itself: At one end the junction does not follow the germline gene, possibly because of a read error. The chain has TRBV6-5 and TRBJ1-4, with D tentatively TRBD1 (6 bases). The CDR3 runs to 14 residues. Per germline, CDR1 MNHEY and CDR2 SVGAGI. The DNA of the CDR3 is TGTGTCAGCAGCAGGGGAACAAGTAATGAAAAACTGTTTTTT. This encodes CVSSRGTSNEKLFF.

Points on this clonotype: It may be a read error: a sequence one base away is much more abundant. V gene TRBV30 combines with J gene TRBJ2-7; the D is unclear. V was cut by 0 bases and J by 1 base, with 13 bases left in between. The germline V gene has CDR1 GTSNPN and CDR2 SVGIG (reference sequence). The CDR3 extends over 15 amino acids. The DNA for the CDR3 is TGTGCCTGGAGTGTTCGTGGCAGGCTTTCCTACGAGCAGTACTTC. It codes for CAWSVRGRLSYEQYF.

The chain combines TRBV6-4 with TRBJ2-1; a possible D gene is TRBD2 (5 bases). This CDR3 has 18 residues. The germline V and J ends were trimmed by 3 bases and 0 bases, with 18 bases remaining between them. The germline CDR1 and CDR2 sequences are MRHNA and SNTAGT. CDR3 residues: CASSENPGAEYSYNEQFF. For the CDR3, the DNA is TGTGCCAGCAGTGAAAACCCAGGAGCGGAGTACTCCTACAATGAGCAGTTCTTC.

This clonotype occurred many times. The chain links TRBV29-1 to TRBJ2-2; the D gene could be TRBD1 or TRBD2 (6 bases each). V dropped 7 bases and J dropped 1 base, with 13 bases sitting between them. Germline loops: CDR1 SQVTM, CDR2 ANQGSEA. There are 14 residues in the CDR3. The CDR3 DNA reads as TGCAGCGCACAGGGACTGGTGAACACCGGGGAGCTGTTTTTT. This codes for CSAQGLVNTGELFF.

To note about this clonotype: One junction end does not reproduce the germline sequence, and a read error may be involved. The genes are TRBV12-3 or TRBV12-4 and TRBJ2-1, with unresolved D. The CDR3 consists of 12 residues. Here the CDR3 DNA reads TGTGTCAGCAGTTTAGGCAACGATGAGCAGTTCTTC. This codes for CVSSLGNDEQFF.

A remark on this clonotype: The junction and the germline gene differ at one end; a read error may be behind it. The chain carries TRBV4-1 and TRBJ1-2; 10 nucleotides align to TRBD1. Germline-derived CDR1 and CDR2 are MGHRA and YSYEKL. The CDR3 totals 17 residues. The CDR3 region is CASSQAVRQGASYGYTF. CDR3 DNA sequence: TGCGCCAGTAGCCAAGCCGTTCGACAGGGGGCGTCCTATGGCTACACCTTC.

For this clonotype: A read error is likely, as this CDR3 ends without the conserved phenylalanine or tryptophan. The gene calls are TRBV30 and TRBJ2-7; D possibly matches TRBD1 or TRBD2 (5 bases each). The germline V gene encodes CDR1 GTSNPN and CDR2 SVGIG (reference sequence). The CDR3 totals 13 residues. The DNA for the CDR3 is TGTGCCTGGAGCGAGGGACGGTCCTACGGGCAGTACTCC. Its translation is CAWSEGRSYGQYS.

This clonotype was detected only once. This rearrangement joins TRBV29-1 to TRBJ1-2; D is possibly TRBD1 (6 bases). This CDR3 is built from 14 residues. CDR1 SQVTM and CDR2 ANQGSEA come from the germline V gene. CDR3: CNVPPGNRAGGYTF. DNA for the CDR3: TGCAACGTCCCCCCCGGGAACAGGGCGGGTGGCTACACCTTC. Full variable domain (rest looked up from reference TRBV29-1 and TRBJ1-2): SAVISQKPSRDICQRGTSLTIQCQVDSQVTMMFWYRQQPGQSLTLIATANQGSEATYESGFVIDKFPISRPNLTFSTLTVSNMSPEDSSIYLCNVPPGNRAGGYTFGSGTRLTVV.

In regard to this clonotype: The germline gene is not matched at one end of the junction; a read error may be the cause. V usage is TRBV5-8 and J usage is TRBJ1-1; the D is unclear. Germline V lookup: CDR1 SGHTS, CDR2 YDEGEE. There are 14 residues in the CDR3. The CDR3 nucleotides are TGTACCAGCAGCCAGAAGCGAGGGCGGACTGAAGCTTTCTTT. This encodes CTSSQKRGRTEAFF.

The chain carries TRBV28 and TRBJ1-1; perhaps TRBD1 as D (5 bases). This CDR3 is 14 amino acids long. Per the germline V gene, CDR1 is MDHEN and CDR2 is SYDVKM. V was cut by 6 bases and J by 3 bases, with 14 bases left in between. The CDR3 loop is CASRGAGKDTEAFF. In nucleotides, the CDR3 is TGTGCCAGCAGAGGGGCAGGGAAGGACACTGAAGCTTTCTTT.

Comment on this clonotype: The junction and the germline gene differ at one end; a read error may be behind it. The J gene is TRBJ1-1, the V gene TRBV29-1; D possibly corresponds to TRBD1 (5 bases). CDR1 is SQVTM and CDR2 is ANQGSEA in the germline V gene. This CDR3 is 13 amino acids long. The CDR3 loop is CSVEGQMGTETFF. CDR3 coding DNA: TGCAGCGTTGAAGGACAGATGGGAACTGAAACTTTCTTT.

This clonotype was observed a handful of times. This chain joins TRBV30 and TRBJ2-3; no firm D call. Looked up from germline, CDR1 is GTSNPN and CDR2 is SVGIG (reference sequence). This CDR3 is 12 amino acids long. Trimming removed 4 bases at V and 2 bases at J, with 7 bases between. CDR3 loop: CAWNVITDTQYF. As DNA, the CDR3 is TGTGCCTGGAATGTTATCACAGATACGCAGTATTTT.

This chain uses TRBV20-1 with TRBJ2-1; 9 bases fit TRBD2. Germline V CDR1 and CDR2: DFQATT, SNEGSKA (reference sequence). The CDR3 sequence is 16 residues long. The V segment lost 2 bases and the J segment 4 bases; nucleotides outside the gene matches: 9. Here the CDR3 reads CSARWFGRGGYNEQFF. Here the CDR3 DNA reads TGCAGTGCTAGATGGTTTGGGCGGGGGGGATACAATGAGCAGTTCTTC.

In the case of this clonotype: This may stem from a read error, because a much larger clone lies one nucleotide away. The V call is TRBV7-9, the J call TRBJ1-1; TRBD1 agrees at 7 bases. There are 13 residues in the CDR3. The trim removed 7 bases at V and 6 bases at J, leaving 8 bases unmatched. Germline CDR1 reads SEHNR; CDR2 reads FQNEAQ (reference sequence). The CDR3 loop is CASTKGQGAEAFF. In DNA form, the CDR3 reads TGTGCCAGCACCAAAGGGCAGGGGGCTGAAGCTTTCTTT.

As concerns this clonotype: Since the CDR3 does not end with the conserved phenylalanine or tryptophan, this likely comes from a read error. No DNA is shown, since the ends of the CDR3 on it are uncertain; the CDR3 is the one TCRdb lists. The chain couples TRBV11-1 to TRBJ2-3. Germline CDR1 SGHAT, CDR2 FQDESV (reference sequence). The CDR3 spans 12 residues, counting both ends. The CDR3 sequence: CASSLGADTRYC.